The present T cell receptor beta chain was sequenced within a study of T cell changes during pregnancy in multiple sclerosis. Only in-frame clones appear in the TCRdb table, and some are missing; sequencing was by immunoSEQ multiplex PCR. The sample gives around 110,000 clones, 75% to 95% of which show up once; 1.6% is in the top ten. Germline V CDR1 and CDR2: MDHEN, SYDVKM. Trimming stripped 6 bases from V and 4 bases from J, with 16 bases between. The CDR3 is 15 residues long. The material sequenced was peripheral blood, taken before pregnancy. The source is a female donor with multiple sclerosis, enrolled in a pregnancy study. The chain links TRBV28 to TRBJ1-3; D remains unclear. This chain's CDR3 is CASSQAAHAGNTIYF. The CDR3 DNA follows: TGTGCCAGCAGCCAGGCCGCCCATGCGGGAAACACCATATATTTT. The full variable domain, with the rest looked up from reference TRBV28 and TRBJ1-3, is DVKVTQSSRYLVKRTGEKVFLECVQDMDHENMFWYRQDPGLGLRLIYFSYDVKMKEKGDIPEGYSVSREKKERFSLILESASTNQTSMYLCASSQAAHAGNTIYFGEGSWLTVV.